Listed below are T cell receptor beta chains from one sample, sequenced in a study of regulatory T cells in long-lasting Graves disease. TCRdb fed the multiplex PCR reads into MiXCR, producing one record per CDR3 protein. This table has hundreds of thousands of distinct CDR3 sequences, roughly a sixth appearing once. This sample also belongs to another study, concerning T cells in Graves' hyperthyroidism and ophthalmopathy.

Sequencing used peripheral blood mononuclear cells (PBMCs), obtained at new diagnosis, from a patient treated with antithyroid drugs. These TCRs come from a man in his forties with Graves disease. The CDR3 runs from the conserved cysteine through the conserved F or W. D genes are given only for firm matches. Some rows have no size entry. The others give once, few or many, or a class for an expanded clone.

V gene,D gene,clone size,J gene,CDR3 protein,CDR3 DNA
TRBV5-4,-,many,TRBJ2-1,CASSPSSLEQFF,TGTGCCAGCAGCCCCTCGTCCCTTGAGCAGTTCTTC
TRBV28,-,many,TRBJ1-2,CASSITENYGYTF,TGTGCCAGCAGTATCACAGAGAACTATGGCTACACCTTC
TRBV18,-,many,TRBJ2-7,CASSPTLDRFYEQYF,TGTGCCAGCTCACCGACTCTCGACAGATTCTACGAGCAGTACTTC
TRBV12-3/TRBV12-4,-,many,TRBJ2-7,CASSSLRGPYEQYF,TGTGCCAGCAGTTCCCTACGGGGACCCTACGAGCAGTACTTC
TRBV5-4,-,-,TRBJ2-1,CASIRGGQAYNEQFF,TGTGCCAGCATCCGCGGGGGACAGGCCTACAATGAGCAGTTCTTC
TRBV27,-,many,TRBJ1-5,CASSLSFRGGQPQHF,TGTGCCAGCAGTTTATCGTTCCGGGGGGGTCAGCCCCAGCATTTT
TRBV3-1,-,many,TRBJ1-4,CASSQDRLGGSEKLFF,TGTGCCAGCAGCCAAGATCGCTTGGGAGGGTCTGAAAAACTGTTTTTT
TRBV18,TRBD1,many,TRBJ1-1,CASSFGTGWMNTEAFF,TGTGCCAGCTCATTCGGGACAGGGTGGATGAACACTGAAGCTTTCTTT
TRBV28,-,many,TRBJ1-5,CASKRWANQPQHF,TGTGCCAGCAAAAGGTGGGCCAATCAGCCCCAGCATTTT
TRBV3-1,-,many,TRBJ2-7,CASSRWGGGPTYEQYF,TGTGCCAGCAGCCGTTGGGGTGGGGGCCCTACCTACGAGCAGTACTTC
TRBV20-1,-,many,TRBJ2-2,CSAREGWRGDTGELFF,TGCAGTGCTAGGGAGGGTTGGCGGGGAGACACCGGGGAGCTGTTTTTT
TRBV4-1,TRBD2,many,TRBJ2-1,CASSQEGRANEQFF,TGCGCCAGCAGCCAAGAGGGGAGGGCCAATGAGCAGTTCTTC
TRBV28,-,many,TRBJ2-1,CASRLGGGRSYNEQFF,TGTGCCAGCAGGTTAGGGGGGGGCCGCTCCTACAATGAGCAGTTCTTC
TRBV20-1,-,many,TRBJ2-7,CSAPSVQTYEQYF,TGCAGTGCCCCTTCAGTACAAACCTACGAGCAGTACTTC
TRBV5-1,TRBD2,many,TRBJ2-5,CASSDPTSGGQETQYF,TGCGCCAGCAGCGACCCGACTAGCGGGGGGCAAGAGACCCAGTACTTC
TRBV27,TRBD1,-,TRBJ2-2,CASGFYGTANTGELFF,TGTGCCAGCGGCTTCTACGGGACAGCGAACACCGGGGAGCTGTTTTTT
TRBV2,TRBD1,many,TRBJ1-2,CASSERTGANYGYTF,TGTGCCAGCAGTGAGAGGACAGGGGCGAACTATGGCTACACCTTC
TRBV7-2,TRBD1,many,TRBJ2-3,CASSGQGTTASTDTQYF,TGTGCCAGCAGCGGACAGGGGACTACAGCTAGCACAGATACGCAGTATTTT
TRBV18,-,-,TRBJ1-2,CASSAYTGAANYGYTF,TGTGCCAGCTCCGCCTATACAGGCGCAGCTAACTATGGCTACACCTTC
TRBV6-2/TRBV6-3,-,-,TRBJ1-5,CASSYARILSNQPQHF,TGTGCCAGCAGTTACGCGCGGATCCTTAGCAATCAGCCCCAGCATTTT
TRBV27,-,few,TRBJ1-4,CASSESTGRPWKLFF,TGTGCCAGCAGTGAGTCGACAGGCCGACCTTGGAAACTGTTTTTT
TRBV29-1,-,many,TRBJ2-7,CSVGDGYEQYF,TGCAGCGTGGGGGACGGCTACGAGCAGTACTTC
TRBV2,-,-,TRBJ1-5,CASSDNGNQPQHF,TGTGCCAGCAGTGATAATGGGAATCAGCCCCAGCATTTT
TRBV7-9,TRBD1,many,TRBJ2-3,CASSPPGTATDTQYF,TGTGCCAGCAGCCCGCCCGGGACAGCCACAGATACGCAGTATTTT
TRBV7-9,-,few,TRBJ2-1,CAAPTGRYNEQFF,TGTGCCGCGCCCACTGGACGATACAATGAGCAGTTCTTC
TRBV6-1,TRBD1,many,TRBJ1-2,CASSEAHSQGATNYGYTF,TGTGCCAGCAGTGAAGCTCATTCCCAGGGGGCGACTAACTATGGCTACACCTTC
TRBV15,-,few,TRBJ2-3,CATSRDVGATDTQYF,TGTGCCACCAGCAGAGATGTAGGCGCGACAGATACGCAGTATTTT
TRBV11-3,-,many,TRBJ2-1,CASSLGGESSYNEQFF,TGTGCCAGCAGCTTAGGCGGAGAAAGCTCCTACAATGAGCAGTTCTTC
TRBV24-1,TRBD1,-,TRBJ1-5,CATSDFRGNQPQHF,TGTGCCACCAGTGATTTCAGGGGGAATCAGCCCCAGCATTTT
TRBV4-2,-,-,TRBJ2-2,CASSQDPDTGELFF,TGTGCCAGCAGCCAAGATCCGGACACCGGGGAGCTGTTTTTT
TRBV4-1,-,few,TRBJ2-7,CASSHQRAGIYKQYF,TGCGCCAGCAGCCACCAACGAGCAGGGATCTACAAGCAGTACTTC
TRBV20-1,TRBD2,-,TRBJ2-1,CSARRLAGDYNEQFF,TGCAGTGCTAGGCGGCTAGCGGGGGACTACAATGAGCAGTTCTTC
TRBV7-3,-,few,TRBJ2-1,CASSLRGDTYNEQFF,TGTGCCAGCAGCTTACGAGGGGATACTTACAATGAGCAGTTCTTC
TRBV19,-,few,TRBJ2-2,CASSEWEGTGELFF,TGTGCCAGTAGTGAATGGGAAGGGACCGGGGAGCTGTTTTTT